This TCR beta chain was sequenced during a study of blood T cell repertoires in COVID-19. Original data processing: It was from reference gene primer amplification that nucleated cell counts were estimated. Repertoires were generated with immunoSEQ multiplex PCR, while TCRdb's copy carries only in-frame clones and drops some. The V and J calls and clone size are taken from that table; D and trimming were inferred from the DNA. The profile covers around 150,000 clones, with about 82% appearing a single time and 4.5% taken by the ten largest. The receptor was isolated from an elderly woman with active or convalescent COVID-19. The source material was peripheral blood.

DNA of the CDR3: TGCGCCAGCAGCTTGGGACAGGACGTGGGTGGCTACACCTTC. Its protein product is CASSLGQDVGGYTF. V is TRBV5-1 and J is TRBJ1-2; a possible D gene is TRBD1 (6 bases). There are 14 residues in the CDR3. V lost 0 bases and J lost 7, with 13 bases in between. Germline values: CDR1 SGHRS, CDR2 YFSETQ.